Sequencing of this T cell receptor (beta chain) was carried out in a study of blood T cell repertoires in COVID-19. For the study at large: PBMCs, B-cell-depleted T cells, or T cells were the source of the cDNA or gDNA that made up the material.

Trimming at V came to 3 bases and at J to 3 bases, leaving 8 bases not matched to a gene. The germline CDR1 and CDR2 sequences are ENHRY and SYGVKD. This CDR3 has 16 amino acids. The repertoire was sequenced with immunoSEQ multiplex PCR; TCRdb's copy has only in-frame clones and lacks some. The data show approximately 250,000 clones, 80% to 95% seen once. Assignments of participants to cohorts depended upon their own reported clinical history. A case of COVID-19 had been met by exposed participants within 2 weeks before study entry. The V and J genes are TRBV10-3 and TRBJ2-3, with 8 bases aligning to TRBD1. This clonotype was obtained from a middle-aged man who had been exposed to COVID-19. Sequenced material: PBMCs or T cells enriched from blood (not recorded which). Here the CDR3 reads CAISEPPGGRTDTQYF. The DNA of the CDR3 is TGTGCCATCAGTGAACCCCCAGGGGGCAGGACAGATACGCAGTATTTT.